This TCR beta chain is drawn from a study of cytomegalovirus exposure and HLA in healthy donors. Details on this clone: Its antigen is not identified.

Study findings and constraints: A few of the chains that were CMV-associated were confirmed in vitro to be specific for CMV antigens. Among TCR sequences, most were rare, though some public TCRs appeared in many donors. The authors listed 164 TCR beta chains as cytomegalovirus-associated.

Only in-frame clones appear in the TCRdb table, and some are missing; sequencing was by immunoSEQ multiplex PCR. The sample has over 110,000 clones; almost 85% are singletons. CDR3 length: 13 amino acids. Germline V gene sequence: CDR1 SQVTM, CDR2 ANQGSEA. Trimming shortened V by 5 bases and J by 0 bases, and 11 bases separated the two germline ends. The clonotype originates from a woman in her 30s in good health and CMV-seronegative. This rearrangement joins TRBV29-1 to TRBJ2-7; tentatively, D is TRBD2 (5 bases). Sequences were obtained from PBMCs. CDR3 nucleotide sequence: TGCAGCGTTAAACGGGATAGCTCCTACGAGCAGTACTTC. This codes for CSVKRDSSYEQYF.